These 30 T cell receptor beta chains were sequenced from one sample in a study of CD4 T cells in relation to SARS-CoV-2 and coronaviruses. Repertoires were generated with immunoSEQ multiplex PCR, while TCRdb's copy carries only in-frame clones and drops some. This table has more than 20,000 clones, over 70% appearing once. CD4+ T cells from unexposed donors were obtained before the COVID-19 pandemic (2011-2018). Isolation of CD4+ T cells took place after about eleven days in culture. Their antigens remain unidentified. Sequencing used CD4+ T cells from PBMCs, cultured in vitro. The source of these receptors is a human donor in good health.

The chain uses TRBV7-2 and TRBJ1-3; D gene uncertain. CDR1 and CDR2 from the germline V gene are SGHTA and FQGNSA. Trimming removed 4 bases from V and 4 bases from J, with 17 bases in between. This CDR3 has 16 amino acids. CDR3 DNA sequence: TGTGCCAGCAGCTCCAGTGGCGTCTGGGCAGGAAACACCATATATTTT. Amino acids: CASSSSGVWAGNTIYF.

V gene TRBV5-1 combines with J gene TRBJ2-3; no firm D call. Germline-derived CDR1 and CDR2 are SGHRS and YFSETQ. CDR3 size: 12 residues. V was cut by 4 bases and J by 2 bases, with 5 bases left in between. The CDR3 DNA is TGCGCCAGCAGCACTACCACAGATACGCAGTATTTT. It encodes CASSTTTDTQYF. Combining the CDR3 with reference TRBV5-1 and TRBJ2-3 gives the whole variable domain KAGVTQTPRYLIKTRGQQVTLSCSPISGHRSVSWYQQTPGQGLQFLFEYFSETQRNKGNFPGRFSGRQFSNSRSEMNVSTLELGDSALYLCASSTTTDTQYFGPGTRLTVL.

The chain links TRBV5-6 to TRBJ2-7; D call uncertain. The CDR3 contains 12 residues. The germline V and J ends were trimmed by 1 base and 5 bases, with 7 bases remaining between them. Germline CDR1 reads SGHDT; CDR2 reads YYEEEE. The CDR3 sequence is CASSLSSHEQYF. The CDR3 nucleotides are TGTGCCAGCAGCTTGTCATCGCACGAGCAGTACTTC. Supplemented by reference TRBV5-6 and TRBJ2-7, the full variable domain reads DAGVTQSPTHLIKTRGQQVTLRCSPKSGHDTVSWYQQALGQGPQFIFQYYEEEERQRGNFPDRFSGHQFPNYSSELNVNALLLGDSALYLCASSLSSHEQYFGPGTRLTVT.

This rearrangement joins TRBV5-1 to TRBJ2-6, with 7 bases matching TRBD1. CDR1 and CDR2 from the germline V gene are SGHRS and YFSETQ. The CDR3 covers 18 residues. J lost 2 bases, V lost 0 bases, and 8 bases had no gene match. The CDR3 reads CASSLGPKTGPGANVLTF. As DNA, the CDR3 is TGCGCCAGCAGCTTGGGGCCTAAGACAGGGCCTGGGGCCAACGTCCTGACTTTC.

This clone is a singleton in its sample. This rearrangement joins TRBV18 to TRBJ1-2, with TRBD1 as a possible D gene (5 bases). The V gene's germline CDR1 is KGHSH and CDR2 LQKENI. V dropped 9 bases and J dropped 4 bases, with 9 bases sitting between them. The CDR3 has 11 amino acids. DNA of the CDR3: TGTGCCAGTTTCGGGGCCTATGGCTACACCTTC. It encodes CASFGAYGYTF.

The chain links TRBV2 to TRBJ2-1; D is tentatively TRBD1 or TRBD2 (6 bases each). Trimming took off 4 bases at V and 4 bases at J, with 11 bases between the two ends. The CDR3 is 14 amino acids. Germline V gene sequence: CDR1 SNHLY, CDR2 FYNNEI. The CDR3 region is CASSGRGDYNEQFF. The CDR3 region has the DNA TGTGCCAGCAGTGGGAGGGGGGATTACAATGAGCAGTTCTTC.

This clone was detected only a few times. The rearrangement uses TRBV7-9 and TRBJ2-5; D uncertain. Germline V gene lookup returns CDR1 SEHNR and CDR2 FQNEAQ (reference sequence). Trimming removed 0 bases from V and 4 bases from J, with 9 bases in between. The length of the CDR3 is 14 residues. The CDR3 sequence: CASSLAGSGETQYF. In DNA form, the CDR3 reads TGTGCCAGCAGCTTAGCGGGATCGGGAGAGACCCAGTACTTC.

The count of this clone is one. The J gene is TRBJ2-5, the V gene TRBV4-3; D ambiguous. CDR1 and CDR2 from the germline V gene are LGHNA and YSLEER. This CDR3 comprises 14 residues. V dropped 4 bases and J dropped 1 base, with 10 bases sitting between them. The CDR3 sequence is CASSPYWPQETQYF. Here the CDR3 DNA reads TGCGCCAGCAGCCCGTACTGGCCCCAAGAGACCCAGTACTTC.

This CDR3 is CASSSEGLTFSGNTIYF. DNA of the CDR3: TGCGCCAGCAGCTCCGAGGGCCTTACCTTCTCTGGAAACACCATATATTTT. V gene TRBV5-1 combines with J gene TRBJ1-3; D remains ambiguous. The germline gives CDR1 SGHRS, CDR2 YFSETQ. This CDR3 comprises 17 residues. Between the trimmed V and J ends, which lost 3 bases and 0 bases, there was a span of 16 bases. Full variable domain (missing parts from reference TRBV5-1 and TRBJ1-3): KAGVTQTPRYLIKTRGQQVTLSCSPISGHRSVSWYQQTPGQGLQFLFEYFSETQRNKGNFPGRFSGRQFSNSRSEMNVSTLELGDSALYLCASSSEGLTFSGNTIYFGEGSWLTVV.

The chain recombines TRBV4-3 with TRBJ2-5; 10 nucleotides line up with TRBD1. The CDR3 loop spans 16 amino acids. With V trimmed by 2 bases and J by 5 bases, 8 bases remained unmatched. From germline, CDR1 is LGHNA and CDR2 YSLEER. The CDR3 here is CASSQTRTGGFETQYF. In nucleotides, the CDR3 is TGCGCCAGCAGCCAAACTCGGACAGGGGGTTTTGAGACCCAGTACTTC.

This chain's CDR3 is CASSLGGLATSSYEQYF. The CDR3 nucleotides are TGCGCCAGCAGCTTGGGGGGACTAGCGACGAGCTCCTACGAGCAGTACTTC. This chain joins TRBV5-1 and TRBJ2-7; 10 bases map to TRBD2. CDR1 and CDR2 (germline): SGHRS, YFSETQ. The CDR3 covers 17 residues. V gave up 0 bases and J gave up 0 bases; unmatched junction bases: 6.

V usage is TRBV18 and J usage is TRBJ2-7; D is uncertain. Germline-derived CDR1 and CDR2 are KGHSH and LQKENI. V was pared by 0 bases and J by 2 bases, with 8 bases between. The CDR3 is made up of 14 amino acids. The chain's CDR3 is CASSPPGQPYEQYF. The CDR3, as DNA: TGTGCCAGCTCACCACCTGGGCAGCCCTACGAGCAGTACTTC.

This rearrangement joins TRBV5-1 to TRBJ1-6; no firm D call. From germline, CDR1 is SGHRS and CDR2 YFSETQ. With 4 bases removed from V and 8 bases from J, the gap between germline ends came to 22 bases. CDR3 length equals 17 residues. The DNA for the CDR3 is TGCGCCAGCAGCCTGAGAACTTCAAAGGTTGTTGATTCACCCCTCCACTTT. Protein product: CASSLRTSKVVDSPLHF. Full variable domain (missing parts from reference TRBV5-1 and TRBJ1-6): KAGVTQTPRYLIKTRGQQVTLSCSPISGHRSVSWYQQTPGQGLQFLFEYFSETQRNKGNFPGRFSGRQFSNSRSEMNVSTLELGDSALYLCASSLRTSKVVDSPLHFGNGTRLTVT.

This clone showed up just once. CDR3 region: CASSTRTGTSGSSYEQYF. CDR3 coding DNA: TGTGCCAGCAGCACCCGCACCGGGACTAGCGGGAGCTCCTACGAGCAGTACTTC. The rearrangement links TRBV6-2 or TRBV6-3 to TRBJ2-7; 14 bases agree with TRBD2. V was clipped by 6 bases and J by 0 bases; unmatched bases: 10. CDR1 MNHEY and CDR2 SVGEGT come from the germline V gene. This CDR3 is 18 amino acids long.

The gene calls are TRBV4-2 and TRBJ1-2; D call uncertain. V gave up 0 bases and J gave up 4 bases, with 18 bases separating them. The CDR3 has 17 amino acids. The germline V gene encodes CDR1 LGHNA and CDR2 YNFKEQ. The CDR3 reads CASSQDGSGQRGYGYTF. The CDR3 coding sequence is TGTGCCAGCAGCCAAGATGGGAGCGGGCAGAGAGGCTATGGCTACACCTTC.

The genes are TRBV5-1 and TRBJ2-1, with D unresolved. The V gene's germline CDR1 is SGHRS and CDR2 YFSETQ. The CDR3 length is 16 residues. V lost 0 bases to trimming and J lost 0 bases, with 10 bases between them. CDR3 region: CASSLGALSSYNEQFF. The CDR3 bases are TGCGCCAGCAGCTTGGGGGCGCTGAGCTCCTACAATGAGCAGTTCTTC.

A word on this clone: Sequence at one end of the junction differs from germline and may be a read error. The CDR3 nucleotides read TGTGCCACCAGTCATCGAGGGCCTGGTGCGCAGTATTTT. The encoded protein is CATSHRGPGAQYF. V usage is TRBV27 and J usage is TRBJ2-3, with TRBD2 as a possible D gene (5 bases). Looked up from germline, CDR1 is MNHEY and CDR2 is SMNVEV (reference sequence). CDR3 size: 13 residues.

CDR3 sequence (DNA): TGTGCCAGCAGCCAAGTAGGAGATACGCAGTATTTT. Protein: CASSQVGDTQYF. The chain couples TRBV14 to TRBJ2-3; no reliable D call. The CDR3 length is 12 residues. V lost 1 base and J 5 bases, leaving 4 bases between the germline ends. Per the germline V gene, CDR1 is SGHDN and CDR2 is FVKESK.

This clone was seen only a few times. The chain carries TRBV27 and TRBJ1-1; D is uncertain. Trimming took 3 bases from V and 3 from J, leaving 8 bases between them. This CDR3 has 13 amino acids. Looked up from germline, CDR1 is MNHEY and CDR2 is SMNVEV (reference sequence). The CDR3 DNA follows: TGTGCCAGCAGTTTTAATGGGGACACTGAAGCTTTCTTT. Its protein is CASSFNGDTEAFF.

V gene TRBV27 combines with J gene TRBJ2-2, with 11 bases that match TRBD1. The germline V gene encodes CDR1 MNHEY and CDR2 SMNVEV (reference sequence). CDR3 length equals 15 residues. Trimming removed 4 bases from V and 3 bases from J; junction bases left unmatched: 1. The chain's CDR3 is CASSWTGGYTGELFF. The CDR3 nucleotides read TGTGCCAGCAGTTGGACAGGGGGCTACACCGGGGAGCTGTTTTTT.

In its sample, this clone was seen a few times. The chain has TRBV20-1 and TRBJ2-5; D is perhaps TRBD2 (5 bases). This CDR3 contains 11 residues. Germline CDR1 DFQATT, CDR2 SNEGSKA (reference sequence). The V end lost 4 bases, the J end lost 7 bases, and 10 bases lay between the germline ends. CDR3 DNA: TGCAGTGCTATCCGGGCGGGGACCCAGTACTTC. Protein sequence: CSAIRAGTQYF.

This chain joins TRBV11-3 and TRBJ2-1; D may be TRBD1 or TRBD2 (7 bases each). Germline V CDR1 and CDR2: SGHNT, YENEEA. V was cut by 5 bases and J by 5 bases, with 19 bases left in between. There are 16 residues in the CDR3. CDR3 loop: CASSTRRGGTDNEQFF. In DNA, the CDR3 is TGTGCCAGCAGCACAAGAAGGGGGGGGACAGACAATGAGCAGTTCTTC.

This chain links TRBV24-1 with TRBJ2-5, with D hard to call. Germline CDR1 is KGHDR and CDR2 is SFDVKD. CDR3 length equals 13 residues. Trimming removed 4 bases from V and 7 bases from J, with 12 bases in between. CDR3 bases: TGTGCCACCAGTGAGAGTGCCGCTGCGACCCAGTACTTC. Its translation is CATSESAAATQYF.

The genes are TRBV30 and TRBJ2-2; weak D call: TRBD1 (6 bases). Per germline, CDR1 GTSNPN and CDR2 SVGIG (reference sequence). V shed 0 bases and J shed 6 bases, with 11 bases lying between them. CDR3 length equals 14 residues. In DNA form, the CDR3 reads TGTGCCTGGAGTGTACAGGGTGGGGCCGGGGAGCTGTTTTTT. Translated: CAWSVQGGAGELFF.

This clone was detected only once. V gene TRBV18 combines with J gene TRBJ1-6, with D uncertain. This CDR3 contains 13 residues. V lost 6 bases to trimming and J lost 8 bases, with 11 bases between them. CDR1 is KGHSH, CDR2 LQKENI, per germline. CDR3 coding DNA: TGTGCCAGCTCTCGTAAGGAGGATTCACCCCTCCACTTT. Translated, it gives CASSRKEDSPLHF.

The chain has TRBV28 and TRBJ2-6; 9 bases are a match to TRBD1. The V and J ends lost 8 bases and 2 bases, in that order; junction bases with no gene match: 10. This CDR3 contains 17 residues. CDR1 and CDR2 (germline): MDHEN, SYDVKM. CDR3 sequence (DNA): TGTGCCAGCTCATCGGGACAGGGACGGACTGGGGCCAACGTCCTGACTTTC. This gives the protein CASSSGQGRTGANVLTF.

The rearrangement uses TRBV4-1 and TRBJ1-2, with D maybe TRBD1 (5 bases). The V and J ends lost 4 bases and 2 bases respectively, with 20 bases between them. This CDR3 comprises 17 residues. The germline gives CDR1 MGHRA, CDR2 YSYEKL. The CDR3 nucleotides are TGCGCCAGCAGCCGAGAGTCTGGGGGGGTCTTAAACTATGGCTACACCTTC. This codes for CASSRESGGVLNYGYTF.

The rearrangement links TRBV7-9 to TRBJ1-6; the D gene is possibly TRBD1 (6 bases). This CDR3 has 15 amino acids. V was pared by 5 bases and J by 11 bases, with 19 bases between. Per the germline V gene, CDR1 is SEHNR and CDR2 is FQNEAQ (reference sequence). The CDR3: CASSRRGGSGTPLHF. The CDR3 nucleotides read TGTGCCAGCAGCAGGAGGGGGGGGTCGGGGACACCCCTCCACTTT.

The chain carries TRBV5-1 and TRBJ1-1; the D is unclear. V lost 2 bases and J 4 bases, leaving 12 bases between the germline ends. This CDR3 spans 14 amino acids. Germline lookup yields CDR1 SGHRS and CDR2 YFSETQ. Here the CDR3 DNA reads TGCGCCAGCAGCTTCGGGGTTATGGGCACTGAAGCTTTCTTT. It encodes CASSFGVMGTEAFF. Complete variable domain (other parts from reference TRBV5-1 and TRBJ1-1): KAGVTQTPRYLIKTRGQQVTLSCSPISGHRSVSWYQQTPGQGLQFLFEYFSETQRNKGNFPGRFSGRQFSNSRSEMNVSTLELGDSALYLCASSFGVMGTEAFFGQGTRLTVV.

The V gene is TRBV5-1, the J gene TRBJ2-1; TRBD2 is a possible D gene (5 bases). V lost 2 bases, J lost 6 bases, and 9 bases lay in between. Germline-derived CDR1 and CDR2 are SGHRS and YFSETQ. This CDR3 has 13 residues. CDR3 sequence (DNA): TGCGCCAGCAGCTTAGGAGGAAGCAATGAGCAGTTCTTC. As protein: CASSLGGSNEQFF.